This T cell receptor (beta chain) was obtained from a study of T cells in Graves' hyperthyroidism and ophthalmopathy. Findings and limits, study-wide: Median prediction lead before ophthalmopathy onset was around 6.9 months with the model. The majority of expanded thyroid clonotypes above 0.001 also appeared in blood.

Germline assignment: CDR1 MNHNS and CDR2 SASEGT. V trimming: 4 bases; J trimming: 0 bases; junction bases outside the gene matches: 4. The CDR3 length is 15 residues. Regions amplified from RNA transcripts were the TCR beta CDR3 regions. TCR CDR3 underwent first-round RT-PCR with the HTBI primer set. From the multiplex PCR reads, TCRdb called clonotypes with MiXCR, one entry per CDR3 protein. This sample has about 520,000 distinct CDR3 sequences, with roughly a quarter found just once. Uncontrolled infection, other autoimmune disease, pregnancy and lactation each barred patients from inclusion. Each 10 ml fresh peripheral blood draw supplied the PBMCs. This clonotype was seen many times. Its specificity is unknown.

Sequenced material: blood. The sequence came from a woman under 40 with Graves' ophthalmopathy. The chain is built from TRBV6-1 and TRBJ1-2; 8 bases map to TRBD1. The CDR3 sequence is CASSATGGANYGYTF. CDR3 nucleotide sequence: TGTGCCAGCAGTGCTACAGGGGGAGCTAACTATGGCTACACCTTC.